The 5 T cell receptor beta chains below were found in one sample sequenced in a study of T cell responses to AZD1222 COVID-19 vaccine. Measured with immunoSEQ multiplex PCR; TCRdb has only the in-frame clones, and not every one. The repertoire consists of approximately 110,000 clones, with roughly 82% occurring once and the leading ten covering 4.5% to 6%. The specimen was peripheral blood, collected on day 0 of AZD1222 vaccination. The receptor set was obtained from an adult in good health.

This clone turned up a few times. The CDR3 DNA follows: TGTGCCAGCAGTGGTAGCCTCACAGAAGCAACTAATGAAAAACTGTTTTTT. Its protein is CASSGSLTEATNEKLFF. The chain uses TRBV6-1 and TRBJ1-4; D is undetermined. Between the trimmed V and J ends, which lost 4 bases and 0 bases, there was a span of 15 bases. The V gene's germline CDR1 is MNHNS and CDR2 SASEGT. The CDR3 covers 17 residues.

This clone was observed a handful of times. CDR3 sequence reads: CASSEQGQTNTGELFF. CDR3 bases: TGTGCCAGCAGTGAACAGGGGCAAACGAACACCGGGGAGCTGTTTTTT. The gene calls are TRBV2 and TRBJ2-2; perhaps TRBD1 as D (6 bases). The CDR3 spans 16 residues. V was trimmed by 2 bases and J by 0 bases, leaving 10 bases between them. Germline V gene lookup returns CDR1 SNHLY and CDR2 FYNNEI.

This chain uses TRBV5-1 with TRBJ2-7, with 8 bases lining up with TRBD1. CDR1 is SGHRS and CDR2 is YFSETQ in the germline V gene. The CDR3 contains 17 residues. With 2 bases clipped from V and 4 bases from J, the junction kept 14 bases outside the gene matches. CDR3 residues: CASSLLFPGTGTYEQYF. The CDR3 DNA reads as TGCGCCAGCAGCTTATTGTTCCCCGGGACAGGAACTTACGAGCAGTACTTC.

The CDR3 sequence: CATVSNYGYTF. The CDR3 DNA sequence: TGTGCCACCGTCAGCAACTATGGCTACACCTTC. The J gene is TRBJ1-2, the V gene TRBV15; the D is unclear. The CDR3 totals 11 residues. CDR1 LNHNV and CDR2 YYDKDF come from the germline V gene (reference sequence). The V gene lost 8 bases and the J gene lost 2 bases, with 6 bases spanning the gap.

The chain combines TRBV4-3 with TRBJ1-2; 9 positions match TRBD1. CDR1 is LGHNA and CDR2 is YSLEER in the germline V gene. Unmatched junction bases numbered 12, after V lost 4 bases and J lost 9 bases. This CDR3 region has 15 residues. For the CDR3, the DNA is TGCGCCAGCAGCCTAAACCGGGACAGGGCCGCCAGCTACACCTTC. It codes for CASSLNRDRAASYTF.